This T cell receptor beta chain is from a study of Graves' ophthalmopathy and Graves' hyperthyroidism. The study amplified TCR beta CDR3 regions using RNA transcripts. HTBI primers were used in a first-round RT-PCR, which preceded a second-round multiplex PCR. TCRdb itself ran the multiplex PCR reads through MiXCR, one entry per CDR3 protein. The sample includes a few hundred thousand distinct CDR3 sequences, 15% to 20% of them seen just once. The CDR3 is 14 residues long. Trimming removed 3 bases at V and 4 bases at J, with 12 bases between. The chain recombines TRBV12-3 or TRBV12-4 with TRBJ1-1; tentatively, D is TRBD1 (6 bases). This TCR was sampled from an adult man with Graves' ophthalmopathy. The specimen was peripheral blood. Here the CDR3 DNA reads TGTGCCAGCAGTTTTACGGGGGCGGGCACTGAAGCTTTCTTT. Protein sequence: CASSFTGAGTEAFF.